This TCR beta chain was captured in a study of T cells in Graves' hyperthyroidism and ophthalmopathy. Looking at the study overall: Peripheral blood was drawn at first diagnosis, prior to all treatment.

This clonotype was detected only a few times. Researchers amplified the TCR beta CDR3 regions from RNA transcripts. HTBI primers were employed in a first-round RT-PCR of the TCR CDR3. From the multiplex PCR reads, TCRdb called clonotypes with MiXCR, one entry per CDR3 protein. The sample comprises a few hundred thousand distinct CDR3 sequences, 12% to 15% of which are singletons, and 11% to 15% rests with the top ten. Cells are PBMCs isolated from roughly 10 ml of fresh blood. Germline V gene sequence: CDR1 SQVTM, CDR2 ANQGSEA. Trimming stripped 5 bases from V and 0 bases from J, with 14 bases between. The CDR3 totals 15 residues.

The sample comprised blood. The genes are TRBV29-1 and TRBJ1-5, with D hard to call. The receptor was isolated from a woman in her 40s with Graves' hyperthyroidism. The CDR3: CSVINDPLSNQPQHF. The CDR3 DNA is TGCAGCGTTATCAATGATCCCCTTAGCAATCAGCCCCAGCATTTT.